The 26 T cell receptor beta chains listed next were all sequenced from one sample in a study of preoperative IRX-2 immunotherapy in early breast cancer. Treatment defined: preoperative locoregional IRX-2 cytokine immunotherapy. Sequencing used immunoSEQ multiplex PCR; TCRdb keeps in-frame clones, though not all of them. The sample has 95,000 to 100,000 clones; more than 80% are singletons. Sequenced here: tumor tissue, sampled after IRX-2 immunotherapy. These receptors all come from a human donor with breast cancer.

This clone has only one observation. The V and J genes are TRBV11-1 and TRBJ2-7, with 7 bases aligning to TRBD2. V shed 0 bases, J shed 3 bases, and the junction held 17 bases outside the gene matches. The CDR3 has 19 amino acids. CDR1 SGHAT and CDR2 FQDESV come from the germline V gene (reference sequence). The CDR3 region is CASSLARGRDRAISYEQYF. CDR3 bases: TGTGCCAGCAGCTTAGCGCGGGGGAGGGACCGGGCCATAAGCTACGAGCAGTACTTC.

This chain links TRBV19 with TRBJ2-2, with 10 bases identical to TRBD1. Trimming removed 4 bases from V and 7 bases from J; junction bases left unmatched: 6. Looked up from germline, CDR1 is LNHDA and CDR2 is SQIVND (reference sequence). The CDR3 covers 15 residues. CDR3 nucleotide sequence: TGTGCCAGTAGTACTGACAGGGGGCGAGGCGGGGAGCTGTTTTTT. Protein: CASSTDRGRGGELFF.

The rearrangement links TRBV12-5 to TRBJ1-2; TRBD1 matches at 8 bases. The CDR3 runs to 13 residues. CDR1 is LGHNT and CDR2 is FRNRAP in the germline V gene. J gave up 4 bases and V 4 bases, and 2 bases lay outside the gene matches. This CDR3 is CASGSDRVYGYTF. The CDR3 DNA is TGTGCTAGTGGTTCGGACAGGGTCTATGGCTACACCTTC.

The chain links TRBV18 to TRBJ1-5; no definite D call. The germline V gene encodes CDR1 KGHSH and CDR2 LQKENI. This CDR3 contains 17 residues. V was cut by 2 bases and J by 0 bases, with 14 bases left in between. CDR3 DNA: TGTGCCAGCTCACCATGGGAAGTGGGAACTAGCAATCAGCCCCAGCATTTT. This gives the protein CASSPWEVGTSNQPQHF.

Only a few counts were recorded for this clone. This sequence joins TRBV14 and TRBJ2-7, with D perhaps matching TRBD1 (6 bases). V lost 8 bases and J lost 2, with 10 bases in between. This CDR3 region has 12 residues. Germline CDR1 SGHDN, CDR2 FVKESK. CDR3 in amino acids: CASQDRTYEQYF. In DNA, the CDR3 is TGTGCCAGCCAGGACAGAACCTACGAGCAGTACTTC.

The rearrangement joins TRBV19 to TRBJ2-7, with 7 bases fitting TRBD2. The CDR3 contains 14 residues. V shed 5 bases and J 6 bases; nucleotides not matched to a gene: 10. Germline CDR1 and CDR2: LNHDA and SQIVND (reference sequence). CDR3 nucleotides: TGTGCCAGTAGTCTTAGGACTAGTCCCCTCGAGCAGTACTTC. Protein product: CASSLRTSPLEQYF.

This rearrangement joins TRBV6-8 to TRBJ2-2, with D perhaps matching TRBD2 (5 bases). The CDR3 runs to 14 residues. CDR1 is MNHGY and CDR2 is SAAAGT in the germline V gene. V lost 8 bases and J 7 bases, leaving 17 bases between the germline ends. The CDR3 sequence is CASRDVSRGGELFF. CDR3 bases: TGTGCCAGCCGTGACGTCTCCCGGGGCGGGGAGCTGTTTTTT.

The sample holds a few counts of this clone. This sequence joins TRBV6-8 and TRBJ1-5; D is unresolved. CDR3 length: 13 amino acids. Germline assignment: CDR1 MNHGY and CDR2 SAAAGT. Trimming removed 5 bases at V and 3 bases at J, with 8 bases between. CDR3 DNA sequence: TGTGCCAGCAGTGGGCAGCTCAATCAGCCCCAGCATTTT. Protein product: CASSGQLNQPQHF.

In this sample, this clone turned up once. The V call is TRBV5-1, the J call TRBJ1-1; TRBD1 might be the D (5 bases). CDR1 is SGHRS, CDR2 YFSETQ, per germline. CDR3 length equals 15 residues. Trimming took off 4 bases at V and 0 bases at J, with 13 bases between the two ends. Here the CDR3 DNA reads TGCGCCAGCAGCCCGGGGGACGGTATGAACACTGAAGCTTTCTTT. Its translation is CASSPGDGMNTEAFF.

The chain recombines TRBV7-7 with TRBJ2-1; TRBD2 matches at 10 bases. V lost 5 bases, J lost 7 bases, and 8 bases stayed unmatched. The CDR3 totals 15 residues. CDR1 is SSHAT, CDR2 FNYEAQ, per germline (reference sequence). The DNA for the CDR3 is TGTGCCAGCAGCCCACCGGGACTAGCGCGAAATGAGCAGTTCTTC. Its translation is CASSPPGLARNEQFF.

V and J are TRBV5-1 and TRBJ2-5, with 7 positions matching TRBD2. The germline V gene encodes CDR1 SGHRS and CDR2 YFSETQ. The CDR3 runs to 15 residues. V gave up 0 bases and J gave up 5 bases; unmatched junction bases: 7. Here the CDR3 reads CASSLDGEGRETQYF. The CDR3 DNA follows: TGCGCCAGCAGCTTGGACGGGGAGGGCCGGGAGACCCAGTACTTC.

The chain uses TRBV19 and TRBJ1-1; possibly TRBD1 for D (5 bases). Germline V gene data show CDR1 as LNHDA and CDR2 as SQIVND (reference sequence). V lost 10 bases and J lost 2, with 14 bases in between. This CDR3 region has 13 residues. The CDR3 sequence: CATAEGRNTEAFF. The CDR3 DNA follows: TGTGCCACCGCCGAGGGGAGAAACACTGAAGCTTTCTTT.

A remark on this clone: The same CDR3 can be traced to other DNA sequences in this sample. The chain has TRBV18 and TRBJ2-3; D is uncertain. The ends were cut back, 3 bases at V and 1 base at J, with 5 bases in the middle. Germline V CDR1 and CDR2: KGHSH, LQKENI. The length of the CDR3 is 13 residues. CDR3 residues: CASSPGGTDTQYF. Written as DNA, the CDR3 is TGTGCCAGCTCACCGGGCGGCACAGATACGCAGTATTTT.

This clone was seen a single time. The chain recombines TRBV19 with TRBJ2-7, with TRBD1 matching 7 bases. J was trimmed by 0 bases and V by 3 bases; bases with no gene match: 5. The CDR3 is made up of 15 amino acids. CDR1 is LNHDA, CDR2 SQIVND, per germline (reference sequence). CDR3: CASSMDGTASYEQYF. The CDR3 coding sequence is TGTGCCAGTAGTATGGATGGGACAGCCTCCTACGAGCAGTACTTC. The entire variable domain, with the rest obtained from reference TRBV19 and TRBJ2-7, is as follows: DGGITQSPKYLFRKEGQNVTLSCEQNLNHDAMYWYRQDPGQGLRLIYYSQIVNDFQKGDIAEGYSVSREKKESFPLTVTSAQKNPTAFYLCASSMDGTASYEQYFGPGTRLTVT.

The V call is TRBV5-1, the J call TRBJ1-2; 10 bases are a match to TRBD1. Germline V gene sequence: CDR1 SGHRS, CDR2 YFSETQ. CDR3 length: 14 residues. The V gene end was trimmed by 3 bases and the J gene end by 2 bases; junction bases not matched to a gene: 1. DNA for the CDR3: TGCGCCAGCAGCTGGGGACAGGGGAACTATGGCTACACCTTC. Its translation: CASSWGQGNYGYTF.

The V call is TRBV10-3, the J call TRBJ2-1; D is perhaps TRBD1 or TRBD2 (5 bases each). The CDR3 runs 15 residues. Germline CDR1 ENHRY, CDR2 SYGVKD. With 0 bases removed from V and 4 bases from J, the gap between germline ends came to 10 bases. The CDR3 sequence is CAISESGRGYNEQFF. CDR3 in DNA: TGTGCCATCAGTGAGTCGGGACGGGGATACAATGAGCAGTTCTTC.

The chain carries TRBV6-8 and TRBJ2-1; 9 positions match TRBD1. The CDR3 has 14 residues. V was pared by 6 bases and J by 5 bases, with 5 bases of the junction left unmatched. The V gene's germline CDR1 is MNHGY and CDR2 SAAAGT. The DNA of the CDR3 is TGTGCCAGCAGAGGGACAGGGTCCCACAATGAGCAGTTCTTC. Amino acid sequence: CASRGTGSHNEQFF.

The CDR3 region has the DNA TGTGCCAGCAGCCGAGGAGCCTTCTCTGGAAACACCATATATTTT. Its protein is CASSRGAFSGNTIYF. The V gene is TRBV6-8, the J gene TRBJ1-3; D is unresolved. Germline CDR1 and CDR2: MNHGY and SAAAGT. Trimming stripped 6 bases from V and 0 bases from J, with 12 bases between. CDR3 size: 15 residues.

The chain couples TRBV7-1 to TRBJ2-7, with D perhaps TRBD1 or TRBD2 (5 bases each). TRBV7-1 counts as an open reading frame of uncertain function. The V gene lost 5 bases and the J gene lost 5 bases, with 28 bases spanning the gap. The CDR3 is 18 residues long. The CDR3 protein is CASSQESPYASGHDEQYF. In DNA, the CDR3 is TGTGCCAGCAGCCAAGAATCTCCCTACGCCTCGGGGCATGACGAGCAGTACTTC.

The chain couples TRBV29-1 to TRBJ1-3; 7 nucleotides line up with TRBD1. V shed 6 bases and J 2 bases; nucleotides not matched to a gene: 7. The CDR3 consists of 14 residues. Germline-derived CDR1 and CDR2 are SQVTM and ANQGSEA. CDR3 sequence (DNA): TGCAGCGTGGTGGACAGGTCGGCTGGAAACACCATATATTTT. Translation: CSVVDRSAGNTIYF.

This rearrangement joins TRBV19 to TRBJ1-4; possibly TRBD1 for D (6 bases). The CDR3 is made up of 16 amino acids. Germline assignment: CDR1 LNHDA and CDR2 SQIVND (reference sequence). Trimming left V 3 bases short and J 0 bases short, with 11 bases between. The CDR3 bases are TGTGCCAGTAGTATTACAGGGATCACAACTAATGAAAAACTGTTTTTT. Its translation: CASSITGITTNEKLFF.

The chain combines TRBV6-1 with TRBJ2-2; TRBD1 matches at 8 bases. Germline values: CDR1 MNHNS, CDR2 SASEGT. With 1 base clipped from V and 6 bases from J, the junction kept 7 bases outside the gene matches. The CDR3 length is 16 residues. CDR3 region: CASSEVQGVQSGELFF. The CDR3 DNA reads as TGTGCCAGCAGTGAAGTACAGGGGGTTCAATCCGGGGAGCTGTTTTTT.

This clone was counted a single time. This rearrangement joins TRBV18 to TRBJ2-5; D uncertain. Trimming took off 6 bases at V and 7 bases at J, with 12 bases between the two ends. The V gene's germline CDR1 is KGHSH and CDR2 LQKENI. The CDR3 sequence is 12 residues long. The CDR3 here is CASSPEYGTQYF. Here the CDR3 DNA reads TGTGCCAGCTCGCCCGAATACGGGACCCAGTACTTC.

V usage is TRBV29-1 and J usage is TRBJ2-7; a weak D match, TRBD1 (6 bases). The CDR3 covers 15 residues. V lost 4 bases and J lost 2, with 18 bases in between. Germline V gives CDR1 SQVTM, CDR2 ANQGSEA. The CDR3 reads CSVGPRDGTTYEQYF. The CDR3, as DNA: TGCAGCGTTGGACCTCGGGACGGGACAACCTACGAGCAGTACTTC.

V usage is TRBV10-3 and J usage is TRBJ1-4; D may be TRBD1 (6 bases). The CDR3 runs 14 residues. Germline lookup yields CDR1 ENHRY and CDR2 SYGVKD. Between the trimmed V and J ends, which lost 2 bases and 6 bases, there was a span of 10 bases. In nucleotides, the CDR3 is TGTGCCATCAGTGAGGCCGGGGGCCATGAAAAACTGTTTTTT. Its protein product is CAISEAGGHEKLFF.

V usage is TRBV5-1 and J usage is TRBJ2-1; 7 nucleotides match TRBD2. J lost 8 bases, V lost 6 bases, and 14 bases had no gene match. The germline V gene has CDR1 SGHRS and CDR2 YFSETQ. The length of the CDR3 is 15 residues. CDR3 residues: CASTSQVPGRDEQFF. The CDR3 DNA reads TGCGCCAGCACTTCTCAAGTCCCTGGGAGGGATGAGCAGTTCTTC.